Following are 22 T cell receptor beta chains from one sample sequenced in a study of memory CD4+ T cells and cytomegalovirus serostatus. The sort gate was single viable CD3+CD4+CD8-CD45RO+ cells for memory CD4+ T cells. Data came from immunoSEQ multiplex PCR; TCRdb stores just in-frame clones and leaves some out. Of approximately 70,000 clones in the sample, about 70% were seen once. The sample was memory CD4+ T cells from blood. These receptors were taken from an adult in good health and CMV-seropositive.

This clone has just a few counts. The rearrangement joins TRBV19 to TRBJ1-1; D is perhaps TRBD1 (5 bases). This CDR3 region has 14 residues. V was pared by 6 bases and J by 1 base, with 12 bases between. The V gene's germline CDR1 is LNHDA and CDR2 SQIVND (reference sequence). CDR3 amino acids: CASSPGGTNTEAFF. The CDR3 region has the DNA TGTGCCAGTAGCCCTGGAGGGACGAACACTGAAGCTTTCTTT.

This chain joins TRBV18 and TRBJ1-1; D is perhaps TRBD1 (6 bases). CDR1 and CDR2 (germline): KGHSH, LQKENI. Trimming stripped 6 bases from V and 6 bases from J, with 14 bases between. This CDR3 contains 13 residues. The DNA for the CDR3 is TGTGCCAGCTCCGTAGACAGACAGGCTGAAGCTTTCTTT. The encoded protein is CASSVDRQAEAFF.

Concerning this clone itself: Different DNA sequences within this sample yield the same CDR3. This chain uses TRBV7-3 with TRBJ2-3; either TRBD1 or TRBD2 may fit D (5 bases each). Germline V gene lookup returns CDR1 SGHTA and CDR2 FQGTGA. Trimming left V 1 base short and J 1 base short, with 9 bases between. CDR3 size: 15 residues. The CDR3 here is CASSLNGGGTDTQYF. CDR3 bases: TGTGCCAGCAGCTTAAATGGGGGAGGCACAGATACGCAGTATTTT.

The V call is TRBV28, the J call TRBJ1-2; 9 nucleotides align to TRBD1. V shed 6 bases, J shed 4 bases, and the junction held 9 bases outside the gene matches. Per germline, CDR1 MDHEN and CDR2 SYDVKM. The CDR3 totals 15 residues. The CDR3 is CASSTNRGLTYGYTF. CDR3 in DNA: TGTGCCAGCAGCACCAACAGGGGGCTTACCTATGGCTACACCTTC.

V and J are TRBV5-1 and TRBJ1-4; D not resolved. The CDR3 is made up of 13 amino acids. Germline V gene lookup returns CDR1 SGHRS and CDR2 YFSETQ. Trimming took off 8 bases at V and 2 bases at J, with 10 bases between the two ends. CDR3 bases: TGCGCCAGGTCCAGGTCCACTAATGAAAAACTGTTTTTT. Protein: CARSRSTNEKLFF.

This chain uses TRBV11-2 with TRBJ1-3; D unclear. The CDR3 has 14 residues. In germline, CDR1 is SGHAT, CDR2 FQNNGV. V dropped 1 base and J dropped 3 bases, with 7 bases sitting between them. CDR3 nucleotide sequence: TGTGCCAGCAGCTTAGGAGGCTATGGAAACACCATATATTTT. Its protein product is CASSLGGYGNTIYF.

This clone was detected only once. This chain links TRBV5-1 with TRBJ2-4; D is possibly TRBD1 (5 bases). Between the trimmed V and J ends, which lost 5 bases and 1 base, there was a span of 16 bases. Germline CDR1 is SGHRS and CDR2 is YFSETQ. There are 16 residues in the CDR3. The CDR3 reads CASRPTGVGAKNIQYF. CDR3 DNA: TGCGCCAGCAGGCCCACAGGAGTTGGGGCCAAAAACATTCAGTACTTC.

J is TRBJ2-3 and V is TRBV11-3; D unresolved. V was cut by 0 bases and J by 2 bases, with 6 bases left in between. The CDR3 contains 14 residues. The germline V gene encodes CDR1 SGHNT and CDR2 YENEEA. Here the CDR3 DNA reads TGTGCCAGCAGCTTAGATGCCTACACAGATACGCAGTATTTT. Its protein product is CASSLDAYTDTQYF.

The V gene is TRBV7-2, the J gene TRBJ1-2, with 12 bases that match TRBD1. The CDR3 is 15 residues long. Germline trimming cut 5 bases from V and 3 bases from J; bases unmatched to any gene: 4. The germline V gene has CDR1 SGHTA and CDR2 FQGNSA. The CDR3 here is CASSPGTGGHYGYTF. CDR3 DNA sequence: TGTGCCAGCAGCCCCGGGACAGGGGGCCACTATGGCTACACCTTC. The full variable domain, rest sourced from reference TRBV7-2 and TRBJ1-2, is GAGVSQSPSNKVTEKGKDVELRCDPISGHTALYWYRQSLGQGLEFLIYFQGNSAPDKSGLPSDRFSAERTGGSVSTLTIQRTQQEDSAVYLCASSPGTGGHYGYTFGSGTRLTVV.

The chain links TRBV28 to TRBJ1-5; perhaps TRBD1 as D (6 bases). Germline V gene lookup returns CDR1 MDHEN and CDR2 SYDVKM. The CDR3 loop spans 15 amino acids. The V gene lost 7 bases and the J gene lost 5 bases, with 18 bases spanning the gap. The CDR3 loop reads CASTSSGARHQPQHF. For the CDR3, the DNA is TGTGCCAGCACATCGTCGGGGGCGCGGCATCAGCCCCAGCATTTT.

V and J are TRBV28 and TRBJ2-2; D remains ambiguous. The CDR3 contains 13 residues. Germline loops: CDR1 MDHEN, CDR2 SYDVKM. V was clipped by 6 bases and J by 11 bases, with 16 bases between them. CDR3 in amino acids: CASSSPIAFELFF. In nucleotides, the CDR3 is TGTGCCAGCAGCTCCCCTATCGCGTTCGAGCTGTTTTTT. Complete variable domain (other parts from reference TRBV28 and TRBJ2-2): DVKVTQSSRYLVKRTGEKVFLECVQDMDHENMFWYRQDPGLGLRLIYFSYDVKMKEKGDIPEGYSVSREKKERFSLILESASTNQTSMYLCASSSPIAFELFFGEGSRLTVL.

This rearrangement joins TRBV5-4 to TRBJ1-2; 10 positions agree with TRBD1. After removal of 3 bases from V and 4 bases from J, the junction contained 6 bases not matched to a gene. Germline V CDR1 and CDR2: SGHNT, YYREEE (reference sequence). The CDR3 consists of 15 residues. In DNA form, the CDR3 reads TGTGCCAGCAGCTCTACCGGGACAGGGGCCTATGGCTACACCTTC. This encodes CASSSTGTGAYGYTF.

The chain links TRBV10-3 to TRBJ1-5; 8 bases align to TRBD1. This CDR3 has 13 amino acids. V lost 6 bases and J lost 8; bases outside the gene matches: 6. The germline CDR1 and CDR2 sequences are ENHRY and SYGVKD. CDR3 residues: CAIRGTGNEPQHF. DNA of the CDR3: TGTGCCATCAGGGGGACAGGCAACGAGCCCCAGCATTTT.

The V call is TRBV28, the J call TRBJ1-1, with D perhaps TRBD1 (5 bases). The germline V gene has CDR1 MDHEN and CDR2 SYDVKM. Trimming left V 5 bases short and J 3 bases short, with 19 bases between. The CDR3 length is 16 residues. The CDR3 region has the DNA TGTGCCAGCAGTCGAGGGGTGGGGGGTCGTGACACTGAAGCTTTCTTT. This sequence encodes CASSRGVGGRDTEAFF.

V is TRBV2 and J is TRBJ2-5; D gene unclear. V gave up 6 bases and J gave up 2 bases, with 10 bases separating them. CDR1 is SNHLY, CDR2 FYNNEI, per germline. The CDR3 has 13 residues. The CDR3 region is CASRGRYQETQYF. The CDR3 nucleotides read TGTGCCAGCAGAGGCAGGTATCAAGAGACCCAGTACTTC.

The rearrangement uses TRBV27 and TRBJ2-7; D may correspond to TRBD1 or TRBD2 (5 bases each). The CDR3 covers 12 residues. V lost 4 bases and J lost 11, with 15 bases in between. In germline, CDR1 is MNHEY, CDR2 SMNVEV (reference sequence). In nucleotides, the CDR3 is TGTGCCAGCAGTTCCGGGGCCCCGATGGAGTACTTC. Amino acids: CASSSGAPMEYF.

This chain uses TRBV9 with TRBJ2-7, with D tentatively TRBD1 (5 bases). This CDR3 has 15 residues. Germline CDR1 is SGDLS and CDR2 is YYNGEE. Trimming removed 0 bases at V and 4 bases at J, with 14 bases between. DNA for the CDR3: TGTGCCAGCAGCGTAGGCCCGGACACGCGATACGAGCAGTACTTC. This translates into CASSVGPDTRYEQYF. Full variable domain (outside the CDR3, taken from reference TRBV9 and TRBJ2-7): DSGVTQTPKHLITATGQRVTLRCSPRSGDLSVYWYQQSLDQGLQFLIQYYNGEERAKGNILERFSAQQFPDLHSELNLSSLELGDSALYFCASSVGPDTRYEQYFGPGTRLTVT.

The J gene is TRBJ2-1, the V gene TRBV2, with TRBD2 matching 8 bases. The germline V gene encodes CDR1 SNHLY and CDR2 FYNNEI. The J segment lost 7 bases and the V segment lost 4 bases, leaving 6 bases of the junction unmatched. The CDR3 is made up of 14 amino acids. DNA for the CDR3: TGTGCCAGCAGTGCCTGGACTAGCACTAATGAGCAGTTCTTC. It translates to CASSAWTSTNEQFF.

This chain links TRBV6-1 with TRBJ2-2, with D maybe TRBD2 (7 bases). Between the trimmed V and J ends, which lost 8 bases and 4 bases, there was a span of 17 bases. Germline V gene lookup returns CDR1 MNHNS and CDR2 SASEGT. CDR3 length: 15 amino acids. CDR3 sequence reads: CASWEGVRGTGELFF. The CDR3 nucleotides read TGTGCCAGCTGGGAGGGGGTCCGAGGCACCGGGGAGCTGTTTTTT.

The genes are TRBV27 and TRBJ1-6; tentative D call: TRBD1 (5 bases). V was shortened by 3 bases and J by 7 bases, with 13 bases between the two germline ends. The CDR3 consists of 15 residues. The V gene's germline CDR1 is MNHEY and CDR2 SMNVEV (reference sequence). CDR3: CASSLGRAGNSPLHF. The CDR3 region has the DNA TGTGCCAGCAGTTTGGGACGAGCGGGGAATTCACCCCTCCACTTT.

The rearrangement links TRBV28 to TRBJ2-7; 7 positions match TRBD1. This CDR3 comprises 14 residues. Germline lookup yields CDR1 MDHEN and CDR2 SYDVKM. Trimming cost V 4 bases and J 2 bases; bases outside gene matches: 5. DNA of the CDR3: TGTGCCAGCAGTTCCCCGACAGGGACCTACGAGCAGTACTTC. This translates into CASSSPTGTYEQYF. Supplemented by reference TRBV28 and TRBJ2-7, the full variable domain reads DVKVTQSSRYLVKRTGEKVFLECVQDMDHENMFWYRQDPGLGLRLIYFSYDVKMKEKGDIPEGYSVSREKKERFSLILESASTNQTSMYLCASSSPTGTYEQYFGPGTRLTVT.

This clone was detected a few times. The V and J genes are TRBV11-3 and TRBJ2-3, with D unresolved. CDR1 is SGHNT, CDR2 YENEEA, per germline. The CDR3 sequence is 14 residues long. The V end was cut by 2 bases, the J end by 2 bases, with 8 bases between. CDR3 sequence: CASSLYGVTDTQYF. DNA for the CDR3: TGTGCCAGCAGCTTATATGGAGTCACAGATACGCAGTATTTT.